These T cell receptor beta chains were read from a single sample in a study of OX40 agonist ivuxolimab in advanced cancers. Data came from immunoSEQ multiplex PCR; TCRdb stores just in-frame clones and leaves some out. The profile covers 70,000 to 80,000 clones, with around nine tenths appearing a single time and around 0.8% taken by the ten largest. Specimen: CD4+ or CD8+ T cells sorted from blood, collected in a trial of the OX40 agonist ivuxolimab. These TCRs come from an adult with an advanced solid tumor such as melanoma, head and neck, liver or kidney cancer. Each CDR3 is given with its conserved first and last residue. Each record gives: CDR3 protein, CDR3 DNA, clone size, J gene, V gene, D gene. A D gene is named only where the DNA matches it firmly. A clone size is listed for some rows: how often the clone was seen (once, few, many), or a class if it is expanded.

CDR3: CASSDRQTGNTIYF
DNA: TGCGCCAGCAGTGATCGACAGACTGGAAACACCATATATTTT
size: few
J: TRBJ1-3
V: TRBV5-1
D: -

CDR3: CASSRHYEQYF
DNA: TGTGCCAGCAGTAGGCATTACGAGCAGTACTTC
size: -
J: TRBJ2-7
V: TRBV6-5
D: -

CDR3: CASSSGFTDSPLHF
DNA: TGTGCCAGCAGCTCAGGGTTTACGGATTCACCCCTCCACTTT
size: -
J: TRBJ1-6
V: TRBV7-9
D: -

CDR3: CASSFLDRVNYNEQFF
DNA: TGTGCCAGCAGCTTCTTGGACAGGGTTAACTACAATGAGCAGTTCTTC
size: -
J: TRBJ2-1
V: TRBV5-6
D: TRBD1

CDR3: CASSPTGVDQPQHF
DNA: TGTGCCAGCAGCCCAACAGGGGTGGATCAGCCCCAGCATTTT
size: -
J: TRBJ1-5
V: TRBV9
D: TRBD1

CDR3: CASSIATAHSNQPQHF
DNA: TGTGCCAGTAGTATCGCGACAGCGCATAGCAATCAGCCCCAGCATTTT
size: -
J: TRBJ1-5
V: TRBV19
D: -

CDR3: CASSGQVGHEQYF
DNA: TGTGCCAGTAGTGGACAGGTAGGGCACGAGCAGTACTTC
size: -
J: TRBJ2-7
V: TRBV19
D: TRBD1

CDR3: CASSTQNSGDTIYF
DNA: TGTGCCAGCAGCACACAGAACTCAGGGGACACCATATATTTT
size: -
J: TRBJ1-3
V: TRBV7-9
D: -

CDR3: CASSLGTDDGYTF
DNA: TGTGCCAGCAGCCTTGGGACAGACGATGGCTACACCTTC
size: -
J: TRBJ1-2
V: TRBV28
D: TRBD1

CDR3: CSGRTGMFTFF
DNA: TGCAGCGGTAGGACCGGGATGTTTACTTTCTTT
size: -
J: TRBJ1-1
V: TRBV29-1
D: -

CDR3: CASSPPGSYNEQFF
DNA: TGTGCCAGCTCACCACCGGGCTCTTACAATGAGCAGTTCTTC
size: -
J: TRBJ2-1
V: TRBV18
D: -

CDR3: CASSSGGGYTGELFF
DNA: TGCGCCAGCAGCTCAGGGGGCGGTTACACCGGGGAGCTGTTTTTT
size: -
J: TRBJ2-2
V: TRBV5-1
D: TRBD1

CDR3: CASSLGLGSGGFSYNEQFF
DNA: TGTGCCAGCAGCTTGGGCCTGGGGAGCGGGGGATTCTCCTACAATGAGCAGTTCTTC
size: -
J: TRBJ2-1
V: TRBV5-4
D: TRBD2

CDR3: CASGETQYF
DNA: TGTGCCAGCGGAGAGACCCAGTACTTC
size: -
J: TRBJ2-5
V: TRBV9
D: -

CDR3: CASSRGGQPQHF
DNA: TGCGCCAGCAGTCGCGGGGGACAGCCCCAGCATTTT
size: -
J: TRBJ1-5
V: TRBV4-3
D: -

CDR3: CASSQESMRVSRGLDYGYTF
DNA: TGCGCCAGCAGCCAAGAATCGATGAGGGTCTCCAGGGGATTGGACTATGGCTACACCTTC
size: -
J: TRBJ1-2
V: TRBV4-1
D: -

CDR3: CASSSGLNYGYTF
DNA: TGCGCCAGCAGCTCCGGGCTTAACTATGGCTACACCTTC
size: -
J: TRBJ1-2
V: TRBV5-1
D: -

CDR3: CASSEAMGQGPNTEAFF
DNA: TGTGCCAGCAGTGAAGCAATGGGACAGGGACCGAACACTGAAGCTTTCTTT
size: -
J: TRBJ1-1
V: TRBV6-1
D: TRBD1

CDR3: CASSVTLGQPQHF
DNA: TGCGCCAGCAGCGTGACTCTAGGTCAGCCCCAGCATTTT
size: -
J: TRBJ1-5
V: TRBV5-1
D: -

CDR3: CASSLAQNNSPLHF
DNA: TGTGCCAGCAGCTTGGCCCAGAATAATTCACCCCTCCACTTT
size: -
J: TRBJ1-6
V: TRBV5-4
D: -

CDR3: CASSGNHYEQYF
DNA: TGTGCCAGTTCTGGGAACCACTACGAGCAGTACTTC
size: -
J: TRBJ2-7
V: TRBV28
D: -

CDR3: CASKDGTNEKLFF
DNA: TGTGCCAGCAAGGACGGAACTAATGAAAAACTGTTTTTT
size: -
J: TRBJ1-4
V: TRBV6-6
D: -

CDR3: CASSLAGMNTEAFF
DNA: TGTGCCAGCAGCTTAGCGGGGATGAACACTGAAGCTTTCTTT
size: -
J: TRBJ1-1
V: TRBV7-9
D: -

CDR3: CASTRRQANTGELFF
DNA: TGTGCCAGCACCCGGCGGCAGGCGAACACCGGGGAGCTGTTTTTT
size: -
J: TRBJ2-2
V: TRBV9
D: -

CDR3: CAIVDRGIGANVLTF
DNA: TGTGCCATCGTTGACAGGGGGATAGGGGCCAACGTCCTGACTTTC
size: -
J: TRBJ2-6
V: TRBV10-3
D: TRBD1

CDR3: CASSPFFGGRSSYNEQFF
DNA: TGTGCCAGCAGCCCTTTCTTCGGGGGCCGCAGCTCCTACAATGAGCAGTTCTTC
size: -
J: TRBJ2-1
V: TRBV5-4
D: -

CDR3: CASSQVGTSANEQFF
DNA: TGTGCCAGCAGCCAAGTTGGAACTAGCGCGAATGAGCAGTTCTTC
size: few
J: TRBJ2-1
V: TRBV4-2
D: TRBD2

CDR3: CASSLVGSSYEQYF
DNA: TGTGCCAGCAGCTTAGTAGGGAGCTCCTACGAGCAGTACTTC
size: -
J: TRBJ2-7
V: TRBV7-2
D: -

CDR3: CASSPRTSGDGNTGELFF
DNA: TGTGCCAGCAGCCCGAGGACTAGCGGGGATGGGAACACCGGGGAGCTGTTTTTT
size: few
J: TRBJ2-2
V: TRBV7-8
D: TRBD2

CDR3: CAWSRAGTEAFF
DNA: TGTGCCTGGAGCCGAGCAGGGACTGAAGCTTTCTTT
size: -
J: TRBJ1-1
V: TRBV30
D: -

CDR3: CASSLVASSYNEQFF
DNA: TGTGCCAGCAGCTTAGTGGCCAGCTCCTACAATGAGCAGTTCTTC
size: -
J: TRBJ2-1
V: TRBV11-3
D: -

CDR3: CASRAAGQFEAFF
DNA: TGTGCCAGCAGAGCGGCTGGACAGTTTGAAGCTTTCTTT
size: -
J: TRBJ1-1
V: TRBV7-3
D: -

CDR3: CASSLDRGLAGYNEQFF
DNA: TGTGCCAGCAGCTTAGACCGGGGACTAGCGGGTTACAATGAGCAGTTCTTC
size: -
J: TRBJ2-1
V: TRBV11-2
D: TRBD2

CDR3: CASSLGGGDYNEQFF
DNA: TGTGCCAGCAGCTTAGGGGGAGGGGACTACAATGAGCAGTTCTTC
size: -
J: TRBJ2-1
V: TRBV7-2
D: TRBD2

CDR3: CASSPYMGRYTF
DNA: TGTGCCAGCAGCCCCTACATGGGTCGCTACACCTTC
size: -
J: TRBJ1-2
V: TRBV11-2
D: -

CDR3: CASSGGQGAHSPLHF
DNA: TGCGCCAGCAGCGGGGGACAGGGGGCGCATTCACCCCTCCACTTT
size: -
J: TRBJ1-6
V: TRBV5-1
D: TRBD1

CDR3: CASSVYGLANNNEQFF
DNA: TGTGCCAGCAGCGTATACGGACTAGCGAATAACAATGAGCAGTTCTTC
size: once
J: TRBJ2-1
V: TRBV9
D: TRBD2

CDR3: CASSFEGWTDTQYF
DNA: TGTGCCAGCAGCTTTGAGGGCTGGACAGATACGCAGTATTTT
size: few
J: TRBJ2-3
V: TRBV7-3
D: -

CDR3: CASSEVRAGPVEAFF
DNA: TGTGCCAGCAGCGAAGTGCGAGCCGGGCCCGTAGAAGCTTTCTTT
size: few
J: TRBJ1-1
V: TRBV9
D: -

CDR3: CASRTNRGTEAFF
DNA: TGTGCCAGCAGGACTAACAGGGGAACTGAAGCTTTCTTT
size: -
J: TRBJ1-1
V: TRBV2
D: TRBD1

CDR3: CASSIQPHSSYEQYF
DNA: TGTGCCAGTAGTATTCAGCCTCATAGCTCCTACGAGCAGTACTTC
size: -
J: TRBJ2-7
V: TRBV19
D: -

CDR3: CASSPTGVTGELFF
DNA: TGTGCCAGCAGCCCCACAGGGGTCACCGGGGAGCTGTTTTTT
size: -
J: TRBJ2-2
V: TRBV7-2
D: TRBD1